This T cell receptor (beta chain) stems from a study of shared clonotypes between healthy human individuals. As for the study in general: Aged 18 to 49, the donors were a couple of women and a few men. Three plates were used per donor for CD4 naive, three for CD4 memory, two for CD8 naive and one for CD8 memory.

With 8 bases removed from V and 2 bases from J, the gap between germline ends came to 13 bases. CDR3 length equals 13 residues. Germline loops: CDR1 MNHEY, CDR2 SVGAGI. The study's findings and limits: Exclusively blood specimens were collected; tissue repertoires likely differ. The expectation was that sequencing depth would affect clonotype sharing among donors.

Produced via immunoSEQ multiplex PCR; TCRdb's table is partial and in-frame only. This sample yields roughly 1.5 million clones, of which 95% to 99% are seen a single time; around 0.47% belongs to the top ten. Notes on this clone: No antigen is known for it.

This sequence was found in a man between 25 and 39 years old in good health. V usage is TRBV6-5 and J usage is TRBJ2-7, with D possibly TRBD2 on 6 matching bases. The sample consisted of naive CD4+ T cells sorted from blood. Subset of the sample: CD45RA+ positively selected. CDR3 DNA sequence: TGTGCCAGCCGGCGGGGCGCGACCTACGAGCAGTACTTC. Its protein is CASRRGATYEQYF.